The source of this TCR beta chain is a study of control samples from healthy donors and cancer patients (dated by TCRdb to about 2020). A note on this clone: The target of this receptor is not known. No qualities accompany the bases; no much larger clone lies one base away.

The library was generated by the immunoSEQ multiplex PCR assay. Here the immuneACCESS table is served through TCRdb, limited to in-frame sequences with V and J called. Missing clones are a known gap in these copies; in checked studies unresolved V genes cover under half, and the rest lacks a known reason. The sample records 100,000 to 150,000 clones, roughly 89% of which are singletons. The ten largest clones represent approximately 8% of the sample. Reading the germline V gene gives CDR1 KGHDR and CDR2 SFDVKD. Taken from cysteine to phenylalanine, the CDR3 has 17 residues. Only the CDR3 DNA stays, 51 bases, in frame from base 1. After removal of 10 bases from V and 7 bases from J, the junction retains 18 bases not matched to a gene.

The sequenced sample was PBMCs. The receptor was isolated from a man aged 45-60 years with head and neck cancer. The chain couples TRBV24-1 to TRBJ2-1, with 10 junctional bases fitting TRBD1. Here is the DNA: TGTGCCACTGCGACGTCGACCGGGACAGGGGTCCCAAATGAGCAGTTCTTC. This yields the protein CATATSTGTGVPNEQFF.